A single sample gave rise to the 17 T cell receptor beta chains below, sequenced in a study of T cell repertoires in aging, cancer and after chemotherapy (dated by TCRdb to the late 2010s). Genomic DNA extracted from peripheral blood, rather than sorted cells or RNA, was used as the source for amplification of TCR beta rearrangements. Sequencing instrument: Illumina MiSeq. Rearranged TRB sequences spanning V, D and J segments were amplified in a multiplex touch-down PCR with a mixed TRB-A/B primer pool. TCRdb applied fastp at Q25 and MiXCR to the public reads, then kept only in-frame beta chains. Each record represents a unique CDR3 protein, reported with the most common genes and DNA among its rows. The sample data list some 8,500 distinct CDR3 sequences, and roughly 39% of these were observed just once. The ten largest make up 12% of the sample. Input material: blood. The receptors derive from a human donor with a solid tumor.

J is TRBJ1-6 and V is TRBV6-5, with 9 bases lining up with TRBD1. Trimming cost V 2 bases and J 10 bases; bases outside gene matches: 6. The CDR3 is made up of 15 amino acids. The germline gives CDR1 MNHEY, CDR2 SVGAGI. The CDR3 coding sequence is TGTGCCAGCAGTTACATTCCGGACAGGGGCTCACCCCTCCACTTT. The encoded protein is CASSYIPDRGSPLHF.

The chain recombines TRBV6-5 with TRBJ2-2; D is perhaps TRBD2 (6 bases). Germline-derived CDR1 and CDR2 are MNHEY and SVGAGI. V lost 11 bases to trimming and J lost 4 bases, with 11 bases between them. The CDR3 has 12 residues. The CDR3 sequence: CAVEGSTGELFF. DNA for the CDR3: TGTGCCGTGGAGGGGAGCACCGGGGAGCTGTTTTTT.

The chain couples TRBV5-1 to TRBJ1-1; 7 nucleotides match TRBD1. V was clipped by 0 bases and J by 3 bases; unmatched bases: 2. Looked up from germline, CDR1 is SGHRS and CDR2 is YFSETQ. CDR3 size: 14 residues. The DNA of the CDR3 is TGCGCCAGCAGCTTGGTAACAGGGGACACTGAAGCTTTCTTT. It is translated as CASSLVTGDTEAFF.

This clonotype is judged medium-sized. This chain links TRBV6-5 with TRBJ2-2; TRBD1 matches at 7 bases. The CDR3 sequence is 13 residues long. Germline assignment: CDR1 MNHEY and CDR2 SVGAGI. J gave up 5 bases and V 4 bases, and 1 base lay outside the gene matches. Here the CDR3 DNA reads TGTGCCAGCAGTTCACAGGGGACCGGGGAGCTGTTTTTT. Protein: CASSSQGTGELFF.

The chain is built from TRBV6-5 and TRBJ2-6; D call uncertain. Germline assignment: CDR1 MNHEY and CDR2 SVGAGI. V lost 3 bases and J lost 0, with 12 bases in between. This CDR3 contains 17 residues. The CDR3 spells CASSYYSDTSGANVLTF. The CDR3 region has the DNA TGTGCCAGCAGTTATTACTCCGACACCTCTGGGGCCAACGTCCTGACTTTC.

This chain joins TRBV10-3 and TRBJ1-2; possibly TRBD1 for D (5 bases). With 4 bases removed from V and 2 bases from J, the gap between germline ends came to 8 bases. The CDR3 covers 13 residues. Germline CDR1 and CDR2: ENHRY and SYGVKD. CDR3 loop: CAISGQHNYGYTF. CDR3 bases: TGTGCCATCAGTGGACAGCACAACTATGGCTACACCTTC.

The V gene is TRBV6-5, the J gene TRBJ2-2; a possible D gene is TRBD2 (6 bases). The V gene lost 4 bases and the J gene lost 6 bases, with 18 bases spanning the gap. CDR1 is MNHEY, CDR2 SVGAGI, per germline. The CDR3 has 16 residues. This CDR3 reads CASSFENRWGAGELFF. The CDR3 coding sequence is TGTGCCAGCAGTTTCGAAAACCGCTGGGGGGCCGGGGAGCTGTTTTTT.

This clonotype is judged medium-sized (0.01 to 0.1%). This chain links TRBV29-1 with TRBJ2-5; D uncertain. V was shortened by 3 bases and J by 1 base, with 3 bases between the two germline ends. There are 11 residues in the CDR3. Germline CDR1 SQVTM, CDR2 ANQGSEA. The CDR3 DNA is TGCAGCGTTGACACCCAAGAGACCCAGTACTTC. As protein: CSVDTQETQYF. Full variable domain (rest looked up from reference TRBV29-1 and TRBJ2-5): SAVISQKPSRDICQRGTSLTIQCQVDSQVTMMFWYRQQPGQSLTLIATANQGSEATYESGFVIDKFPISRPNLTFSTLTVSNMSPEDSSIYLCSVDTQETQYFGPGTRLLVL.

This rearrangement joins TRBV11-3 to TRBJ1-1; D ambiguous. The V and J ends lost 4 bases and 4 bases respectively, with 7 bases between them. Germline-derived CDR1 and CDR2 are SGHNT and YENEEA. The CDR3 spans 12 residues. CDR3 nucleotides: TGTGCCAGCAGCTCCGTGGGCACTGAAGCTTTCTTT. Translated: CASSSVGTEAFF.

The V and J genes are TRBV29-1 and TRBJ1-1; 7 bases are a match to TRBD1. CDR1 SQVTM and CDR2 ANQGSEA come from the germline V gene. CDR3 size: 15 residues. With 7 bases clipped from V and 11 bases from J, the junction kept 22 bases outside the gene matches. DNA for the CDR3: TGCAGCGGGTACGACCGACAGGGAAGTTCGGGTTGGGCTTTCTTT. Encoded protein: CSGYDRQGSSGWAFF.

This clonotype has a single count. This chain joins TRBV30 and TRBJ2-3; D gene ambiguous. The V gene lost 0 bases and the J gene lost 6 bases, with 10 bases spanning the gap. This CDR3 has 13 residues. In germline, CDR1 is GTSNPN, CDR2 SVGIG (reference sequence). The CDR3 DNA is TGTGCCTGGAGTGTACGTGGTGGGGATACGCAGTATTTT. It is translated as CAWSVRGGDTQYF. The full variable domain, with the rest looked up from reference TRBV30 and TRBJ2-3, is SQTIHQWPATLVQPVGSPLSLECTVEGTSNPNLYWYRQAAGRGLQLLFYSVGIGQISSEVPQNLSASRPQDRQFILSSKKLLLSDSGFYLCAWSVRGGDTQYFGPGTRLTVL.

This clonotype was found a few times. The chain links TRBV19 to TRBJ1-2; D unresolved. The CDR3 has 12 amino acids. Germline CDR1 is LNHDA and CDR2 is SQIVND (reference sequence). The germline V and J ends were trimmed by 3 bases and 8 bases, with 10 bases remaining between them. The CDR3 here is CASSIMGRGYTF. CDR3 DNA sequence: TGTGCCAGTAGTATCATGGGTAGGGGCTACACCTTC.

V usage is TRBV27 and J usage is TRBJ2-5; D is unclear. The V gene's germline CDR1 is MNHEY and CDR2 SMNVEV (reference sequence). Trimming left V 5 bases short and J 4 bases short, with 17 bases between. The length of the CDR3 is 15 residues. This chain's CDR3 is CASSDLIPWGETQYF. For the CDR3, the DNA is TGTGCCAGCAGTGATCTGATACCCTGGGGAGAGACCCAGTACTTC.

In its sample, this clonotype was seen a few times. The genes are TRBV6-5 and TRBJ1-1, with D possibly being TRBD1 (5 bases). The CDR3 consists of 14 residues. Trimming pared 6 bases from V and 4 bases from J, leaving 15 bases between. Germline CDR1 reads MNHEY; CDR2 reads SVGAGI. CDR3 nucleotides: TGTGCCAGCAGACACGACGGGGGTAGCACTGAAGCTTTCTTT. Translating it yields CASRHDGGSTEAFF.

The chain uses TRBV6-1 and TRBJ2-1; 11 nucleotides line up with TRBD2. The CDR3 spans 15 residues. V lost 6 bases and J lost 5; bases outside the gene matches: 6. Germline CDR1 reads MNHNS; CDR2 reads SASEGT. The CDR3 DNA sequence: TGTGCCAGCAGCCTTCGACTAGCGGGGAACAATGAGCAGTTCTTC. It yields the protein CASSLRLAGNNEQFF.

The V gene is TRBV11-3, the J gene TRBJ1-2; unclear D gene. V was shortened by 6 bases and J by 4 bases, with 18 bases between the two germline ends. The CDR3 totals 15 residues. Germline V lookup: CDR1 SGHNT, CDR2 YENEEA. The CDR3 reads CASSPAKGGLYGYTF. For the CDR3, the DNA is TGTGCCAGCAGTCCTGCCAAAGGAGGCCTCTATGGCTACACCTTC.

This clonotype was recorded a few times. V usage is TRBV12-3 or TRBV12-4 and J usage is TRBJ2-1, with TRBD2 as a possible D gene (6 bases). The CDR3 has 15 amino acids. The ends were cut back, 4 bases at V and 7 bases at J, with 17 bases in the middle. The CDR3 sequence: CASSSVGLMGNEQFF. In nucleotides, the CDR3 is TGTGCCAGCAGTTCAGTGGGACTGATGGGGAATGAGCAGTTCTTC.